The 10 T cell receptor beta chains below all came from one sample that was sequenced in a study of cytomegalovirus exposure and HLA in healthy donors. The PCR was carried out with 60 Vbeta primers and 13 Jbeta primers. The protocol was immunoSEQ multiplex PCR, while the TCRdb copy is restricted to in-frame clones and leaves out a portion. The sample holds around 150,000 clones, around 84% seen once. The sequenced sample was PBMCs. The receptors shown here come from a middle-aged man in good health and CMV-seropositive.

The genes are TRBV7-9 and TRBJ2-3; 10 bases align to TRBD2. This CDR3 has 16 amino acids. The germline V gene has CDR1 SEHNR and CDR2 FQNEAQ (reference sequence). With V trimmed by 5 bases and J by 5 bases, 10 bases remained unmatched. The CDR3: CASSRRASGSVDTQYF. The CDR3 region has the DNA TGTGCCAGCAGCCGCCGGGCTAGCGGGAGTGTAGATACGCAGTATTTT.

This chain connects TRBV13 to TRBJ2-1; 11 bases match TRBD2. The V gene's germline CDR1 is PRHDT and CDR2 FYEKMQ (reference sequence). J lost 10 bases, V lost 4 bases, and 9 bases had no gene match. The CDR3 is 15 amino acids. The CDR3 here is CASSSRLAGYDEQFF. CDR3 coding DNA: TGTGCCAGCAGCTCCCGACTAGCGGGATACGACGAGCAGTTCTTC.

The rearrangement joins TRBV6-5 to TRBJ2-2; 9 nucleotides agree with TRBD1. The CDR3 is made up of 15 amino acids. The V and J ends lost 7 bases and 1 base, in that order; junction bases with no gene match: 4. Germline V CDR1 and CDR2: MNHEY, SVGAGI. For the CDR3, the DNA is TGTGCCAGCACCCTGGGACAGGGGAACACCGGGGAGCTGTTTTTT. Protein sequence: CASTLGQGNTGELFF.

Here the CDR3 reads CASTQTSLGGDYNEQFF. The CDR3 bases are TGTGCCAGTACCCAAACCTCACTAGGAGGGGATTACAATGAGCAGTTCTTC. This chain connects TRBV19 to TRBJ2-1, with a tentative D call TRBD2 (6 bases). The CDR3 runs 17 residues. The V gene's germline CDR1 is LNHDA and CDR2 SQIVND (reference sequence). Trimming removed 7 bases at V and 4 bases at J, with 23 bases between.

This chain joins TRBV9 and TRBJ2-2; 9 bases line up with TRBD1. Germline lookup yields CDR1 SGDLS and CDR2 YYNGEE. V lost 0 bases to trimming and J lost 2 bases; unmatched junction nucleotides: 5. The CDR3 sequence is 17 residues long. In DNA, the CDR3 is TGTGCCAGCAGCGTAGCCCTGGGACAGGGAAACACCGGGGAGCTGTTTTTT. Protein product: CASSVALGQGNTGELFF.

As concerns this clone: A junction end diverges from the germline sequence, so it may reflect a read error. The chain uses TRBV27 and TRBJ2-1; 9 nucleotides line up with TRBD2. This CDR3 region has 15 residues. The germline V gene encodes CDR1 MNHEY and CDR2 SMNVEV (reference sequence). The CDR3 coding sequence is TGTGCCAGCAGTTCCCGGGTAGCGGGAGACAATGGGCAGTTCTTC. Its protein product is CASSSRVAGDNGQFF.

CDR3 nucleotide sequence: TGTGCCAGCAGTTACTCGAGCAGGAGCAATCAGCCCCAGCATTTT. Encoded protein: CASSYSSRSNQPQHF. The J gene is TRBJ1-5, the V gene TRBV6-6; D not resolved. The CDR3 totals 15 residues. The ends were cut back, 0 bases at V and 1 base at J, with 7 bases in the middle. Looked up from germline, CDR1 is MNHNY and CDR2 is SVGAGI (reference sequence).

V gene TRBV2 combines with J gene TRBJ1-2, with D uncertain. The CDR3 runs 12 residues. Germline lookup yields CDR1 SNHLY and CDR2 FYNNEI. V lost 0 bases and J lost 8, with 7 bases in between. The CDR3 coding sequence is TGTGCCAGCAGTGAAGCGCGGGTCGGCTACACCTTC. Protein product: CASSEARVGYTF.

This chain links TRBV27 with TRBJ1-3; tentative D call: TRBD1 (5 bases). From germline, CDR1 is MNHEY and CDR2 SMNVEV (reference sequence). The V and J ends lost 0 bases and 2 bases respectively, with 8 bases between them. The CDR3 has 15 residues. The CDR3 reads CASSLSGGTGNTIYF. The DNA of the CDR3 is TGTGCCAGCAGTTTATCGGGGGGAACTGGAAACACCATATATTTT.

This clone occurred once. The rearrangement links TRBV5-6 to TRBJ1-1; D is possibly TRBD1 (6 bases). Germline CDR1 is SGHDT and CDR2 is YYEEEE. This CDR3 has 14 amino acids. V was cut by 3 bases and J by 0 bases, with 9 bases left in between. The CDR3 DNA reads as TGTGCCAGCAGCTGGGGACAAATGAACACTGAAGCTTTCTTT. This gives the protein CASSWGQMNTEAFF.